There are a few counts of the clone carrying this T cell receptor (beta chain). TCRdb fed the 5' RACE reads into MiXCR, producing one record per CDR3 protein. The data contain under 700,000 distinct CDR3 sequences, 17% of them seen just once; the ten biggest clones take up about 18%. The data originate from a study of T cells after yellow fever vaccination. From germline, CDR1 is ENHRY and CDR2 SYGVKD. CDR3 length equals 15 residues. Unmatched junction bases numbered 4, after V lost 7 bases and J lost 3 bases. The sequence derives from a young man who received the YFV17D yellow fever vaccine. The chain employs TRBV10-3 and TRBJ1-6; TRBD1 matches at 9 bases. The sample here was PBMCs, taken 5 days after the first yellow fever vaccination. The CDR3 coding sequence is TGTGCCATCAACCCGGGACAGGGCTATAATTCACCCCTCCACTTT. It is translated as CAINPGQGYNSPLHF.